This entry lists 25 T cell receptor beta chains sequenced from one sample in a study of low-dose radiotherapy and immunotherapy resistance in tumors. Time point given: before trial treatment. TRAV and TRBV primers primed cDNA for both TCRalpha and TCRbeta. It was with a constant-region primer and a V-primer adapter that TCRs were amplified over about 20 PCR cycles. TCRdb re-derived calls from the reads in MiXCR, one entry per CDR3 protein. Of almost 40,000 distinct CDR3 sequences listed, 25% to 40% were seen once; the top ten hold roughly 3.5%. The starting material was PBMCs, obtained before treatment. The receptors shown here come from a male donor with gallbladder cancer.

The V gene is TRBV5-1, the J gene TRBJ2-1; 9 positions match TRBD2. J lost 4 bases, V lost 4 bases, and 6 bases had no gene match. There are 15 residues in the CDR3. In germline, CDR1 is SGHRS, CDR2 YFSETQ. The CDR3 DNA is TGCGCCAGCAGCATAGCGGGAGTGGGTTACAATGAGCAGTTCTTC. It is translated as CASSIAGVGYNEQFF.

This clonotype is termed medium-sized. The chain links TRBV7-2 to TRBJ2-5; 7 positions match TRBD1. This CDR3 has 15 residues. CDR1 and CDR2 from the germline V gene are SGHTA and FQGNSA. V lost 2 bases to trimming and J lost 2 bases; unmatched junction nucleotides: 5. Here the CDR3 reads CASSLTRDRQETQYF. DNA for the CDR3: TGTGCCAGCAGCTTAACCCGGGACAGACAAGAGACCCAGTACTTC.

This clonotype was seen at least ten times. The CDR3 protein is CASSLSAGIPLYEQYF. DNA of the CDR3: TGTGCCAGCAGCTTAAGTGCTGGTATCCCCCTCTACGAGCAGTACTTC. V gene TRBV7-2 combines with J gene TRBJ2-7; D gene unclear. The CDR3 loop spans 16 amino acids. In germline, CDR1 is SGHTA, CDR2 FQGNSA. Trimming left V 2 bases short and J 3 bases short, with 17 bases between.

This clonotype was recorded many times. The chain combines TRBV19 with TRBJ2-1, with TRBD1 matching 7 bases. The junction had 8 bases not matched to a gene; V was cut back by 5 bases and J by 7 bases. This CDR3 comprises 14 residues. Germline V gives CDR1 LNHDA, CDR2 SQIVND (reference sequence). CDR3 coding DNA: TGTGCCAGTAGTCGGGACAGTGGGATTAATGAGCAGTTCTTC. This codes for CASSRDSGINEQFF.

This clonotype was found many times. The rearrangement joins TRBV7-2 to TRBJ1-5; unclear D gene. V shed 5 bases and J shed 7 bases, with 12 bases lying between them. The CDR3 has 13 amino acids. CDR1 and CDR2 from the germline V gene are SGHTA and FQGNSA. The CDR3 DNA is TGTGCCAGCAGCAAAGACTCGGGGCAGCCCCAGCATTTT. This sequence encodes CASSKDSGQPQHF.

This chain links TRBV9 with TRBJ2-1; TRBD2 aligns across 11 bases. V lost 3 bases, J lost 5 bases, and 10 bases stayed unmatched. Germline assignment: CDR1 SGDLS and CDR2 YYNGEE. CDR3 length: 17 amino acids. The CDR3 is CASSAGWTSGFHNEQFF. The CDR3 nucleotides read TGTGCCAGCAGCGCGGGGTGGACTAGCGGGTTCCACAATGAGCAGTTCTTC.

Many counts were recorded for this clonotype. The chain combines TRBV4-1 with TRBJ2-2; D is undetermined. CDR3 length: 15 amino acids. Trimming removed 1 base from V and 7 bases from J, with 13 bases in between. In germline, CDR1 is MGHRA, CDR2 YSYEKL. The CDR3 nucleotides are TGCGCCAGCAGCCAAGGTCTCTCCATTGGCGGGGAGCTGTTTTTT. This sequence encodes CASSQGLSIGGELFF.

This chain connects TRBV5-1 to TRBJ1-4; the D is unclear. V was cut by 4 bases and J by 2 bases, with 12 bases left in between. Germline V lookup: CDR1 SGHRS, CDR2 YFSETQ. The CDR3 sequence is 15 residues long. The CDR3 region is CASSPSPRTNEKLFF. CDR3 in DNA: TGCGCCAGCAGCCCATCCCCCAGGACTAATGAAAAACTGTTTTTT.

This clonotype was seen ten or more times. The chain uses TRBV20-1 and TRBJ1-6; D ambiguous. V lost 1 base, J lost 9 bases, and 19 bases lay in between. In germline, CDR1 is DFQATT, CDR2 SNEGSKA (reference sequence). The CDR3 is made up of 16 amino acids. The CDR3 sequence: CSARGGSLQRASPLHF. The CDR3 nucleotides read TGCAGTGCTAGAGGGGGATCCTTACAAAGGGCTTCACCCCTCCACTTT.

The rearrangement links TRBV20-1 to TRBJ2-4; TRBD2 aligns across 10 bases. This CDR3 contains 15 residues. The germline V gene has CDR1 DFQATT and CDR2 SNEGSKA (reference sequence). Losses at the gene ends were 3 bases for V and 5 bases for J; bases not matched to a gene: 7. CDR3 nucleotides: TGCAGTGCTAGGCAACACGGGACTAGCGAAAACATTCAGTACTTC. Amino acids: CSARQHGTSENIQYF.

This clonotype showed up many times. This chain links TRBV12-3 or TRBV12-4 with TRBJ2-5; 10 bases map to TRBD2. The J segment lost 2 bases and the V segment lost 5 bases, leaving 2 bases of the junction unmatched. The length of the CDR3 is 14 residues. CDR3 sequence: CASSQAGGQETQYF. The CDR3 DNA follows: TGTGCCAGCAGTCAAGCGGGAGGGCAAGAGACCCAGTACTTC.

Only a few counts were recorded for this clonotype. The genes are TRBV7-2 and TRBJ2-7; possibly TRBD1 for D (7 bases). The V end lost 2 bases, the J end lost 6 bases, and 14 bases lay between the germline ends. Germline CDR1 SGHTA, CDR2 FQGNSA. CDR3 length: 14 amino acids. CDR3: CASSLSPGGREQYF. CDR3 nucleotide sequence: TGTGCCAGCAGCTTATCTCCAGGGGGGCGCGAGCAGTACTTC.

In this sample, this clonotype turned up many times. The J gene is TRBJ2-3, the V gene TRBV6-2 or TRBV6-3, with a possible D match to TRBD2 (6 bases). This CDR3 spans 13 amino acids. Trimming pared 6 bases from V and 4 bases from J, leaving 11 bases between. From germline, CDR1 is MNHEY and CDR2 SVGEGT. The CDR3 loop reads CASREGLSDTQYF. CDR3 nucleotides: TGTGCCAGCAGGGAGGGGTTATCAGATACGCAGTATTTT.

At least ten counts were recorded for this clonotype. This chain links TRBV12-3 or TRBV12-4 with TRBJ1-2; 7 bases are shared with TRBD1. The CDR3 loop spans 13 amino acids. Germline trimming cut 0 bases from V and 11 bases from J; bases unmatched to any gene: 6. The DNA for the CDR3 is TGTGCCAGCAGTTTAGCCCGGGACAGTTATTACACCTTC. Its protein product is CASSLARDSYYTF.

Concerning this clonotype: This likely reflects a read error, since a far larger clone is one base away. The chain employs TRBV27 and TRBJ2-7, with TRBD1 matching over 11 bases. V was clipped by 8 bases and J by 5 bases; unmatched bases: 11. Germline V lookup: CDR1 MNHEY, CDR2 SMNVEV (reference sequence). The CDR3 totals 15 residues. DNA of the CDR3: TGTGCCAGCCGGGCCGGGACAGGGGGGTTAAACGAGCAGTACTTC. It yields the protein CASRAGTGGLNEQYF.

This clonotype was seen many times. The chain is built from TRBV7-8 and TRBJ1-1; D uncertain. This CDR3 has 13 residues. Looked up from germline, CDR1 is SGHVS and CDR2 is FQNEAQ. V lost 2 bases and J lost 3, with 7 bases in between. CDR3 sequence (DNA): TGTGCCAGCAGCTTAACGCAGGACACTGAAGCTTTCTTT. This translates into CASSLTQDTEAFF.

This clonotype was picked up a small number of times. It differs at one base from a far larger clone, so likely a read error. The rearrangement uses TRBV28 and TRBJ2-1; TRBD2 might be the D (6 bases). The V gene's germline CDR1 is MDHEN and CDR2 SYDVKM. This CDR3 has 15 amino acids. Trimming removed 7 bases at V and 10 bases at J, with 23 bases between. In DNA form, the CDR3 reads TGTGCCAGCAACCCTACGGCACTAGCTCCTTACGAGCAGTTCTTC. Protein: CASNPTALAPYEQFF.

This chain uses TRBV11-2 with TRBJ2-7, with D possibly matching TRBD2 (5 bases). The V gene's germline CDR1 is SGHAT and CDR2 FQNNGV. The CDR3 length is 14 residues. The ends were cut back, 5 bases at V and 3 bases at J, with 14 bases in the middle. CDR3 DNA: TGTGCCAGCAGCCTAGGGTCTCGGGGCTACGAGCAGTACTTC. Translation: CASSLGSRGYEQYF.

This clonotype was observed a handful of times. The CDR3 DNA reads as TGTGCCAGCAGGGCGGAAACACGGGGGGAGCAGTTCTTC. Translating gives CASRAETRGEQFF. V is TRBV21-1 and J is TRBJ2-1; the table's TRBD1 call for D was not verified on the DNA. TRBV21-1 is labeled a pseudogene. The CDR3 has 13 amino acids.

This clonotype was recorded many times. This chain joins TRBV7-2 and TRBJ2-5; D is ambiguous. Trimming removed 6 bases from V and 5 bases from J, with 7 bases in between. The CDR3 is 11 residues long. Germline-derived CDR1 and CDR2 are SGHTA and FQGNSA. The CDR3 bases are TGTGCCAGCAGGTTCGGGGAGACCCAGTACTTC. It encodes CASRFGETQYF.

Concerning this clonotype: It differs at one base from a far larger clone, so likely a read error. The CDR3 sequence is CASSSPLEINNEQYF. CDR3 nucleotides: TGCGCCAGCAGCTCCCCACTGGAAATAAACAATGAGCAGTACTTC. The rearrangement links TRBV5-1 to TRBJ2-7; D gene uncertain. The CDR3 consists of 15 residues. V was cut by 3 bases and J by 7 bases, with 20 bases left in between. The germline gives CDR1 SGHRS, CDR2 YFSETQ.

In its sample, this clonotype was seen many times. The chain has TRBV30 and TRBJ1-3; D ambiguous. The CDR3 length is 14 residues. V lost 6 bases and J 0 bases, leaving 12 bases between the germline ends. The V gene's germline CDR1 is GTSNPN and CDR2 SVGIG (reference sequence). CDR3 nucleotide sequence: TGTGCCTGCCAACGCTTAGACTCTGGAAACACCATATATTTT. It specifies CACQRLDSGNTIYF.

In DNA, the CDR3 is TGCAGTGCTCCCAGGGGGGGGGCCGGCAATCAGCCCCAGCATTTT. Translating gives CSAPRGGAGNQPQHF. The chain couples TRBV20-1 to TRBJ1-5; 7 bases line up with TRBD1. CDR3 size: 15 residues. Germline CDR1 and CDR2: DFQATT and SNEGSKA (reference sequence). The V segment lost 5 bases and the J segment 2 bases; nucleotides outside the gene matches: 9.

This sequence joins TRBV6-6 and TRBJ2-7; 8 bases align to TRBD1. The CDR3 is 18 residues long. Looked up from germline, CDR1 is MNHNY and CDR2 is SVGAGI (reference sequence). V lost 6 bases to trimming and J lost 1 base; unmatched junction nucleotides: 17. DNA of the CDR3: TGTGCCAGCAGGCAGGGGGCATATGGGACTCTAGTTTCCTACGAGCAGTACTTC. Protein product: CASRQGAYGTLVSYEQYF.

This clonotype was observed many times. This chain's CDR3 is CASSSDSVRNQPQHF. Here the CDR3 DNA reads TGTGCCAGCAGTTCCGACAGTGTTCGCAATCAGCCCCAGCATTTT. This chain uses TRBV27 with TRBJ1-5; maybe TRBD1 (5 bases). Looked up from germline, CDR1 is MNHEY and CDR2 is SMNVEV (reference sequence). V gave up 4 bases and J gave up 2 bases, with 12 bases separating them. CDR3 length equals 15 residues.